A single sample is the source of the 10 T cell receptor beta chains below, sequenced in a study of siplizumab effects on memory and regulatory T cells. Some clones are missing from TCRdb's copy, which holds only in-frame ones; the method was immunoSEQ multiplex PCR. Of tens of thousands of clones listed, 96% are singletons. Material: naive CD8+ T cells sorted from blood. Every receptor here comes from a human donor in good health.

The CDR3 here is CASSQGYTEAFF. The CDR3 coding sequence is TGTGCCAGCAGCCAGGGGTACACTGAAGCTTTCTTT. V gene TRBV14 combines with J gene TRBJ1-1; no clear D gene. From germline, CDR1 is SGHDN and CDR2 FVKESK. The CDR3 is 12 amino acids. V dropped 3 bases and J dropped 3 bases, with 5 bases sitting between them.

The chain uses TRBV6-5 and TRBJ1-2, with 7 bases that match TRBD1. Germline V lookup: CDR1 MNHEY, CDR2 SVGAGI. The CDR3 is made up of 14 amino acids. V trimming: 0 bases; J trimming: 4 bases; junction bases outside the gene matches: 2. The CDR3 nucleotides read TGTGCCAGCAGTTACTCCACAGGGGTCTATGGCTACACCTTC. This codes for CASSYSTGVYGYTF.

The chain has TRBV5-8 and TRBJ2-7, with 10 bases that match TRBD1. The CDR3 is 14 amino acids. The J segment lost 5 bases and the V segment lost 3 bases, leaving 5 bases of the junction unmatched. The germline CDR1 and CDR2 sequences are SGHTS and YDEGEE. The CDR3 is CASSSGTGVDEQYF. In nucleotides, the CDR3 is TGTGCCAGCAGCTCCGGGACAGGGGTGGACGAGCAGTACTTC.

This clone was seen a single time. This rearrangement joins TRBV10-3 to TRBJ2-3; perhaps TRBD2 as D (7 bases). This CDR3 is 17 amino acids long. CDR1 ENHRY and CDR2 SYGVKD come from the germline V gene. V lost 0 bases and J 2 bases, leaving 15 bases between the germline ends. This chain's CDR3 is CAISESKGGGITDTQYF. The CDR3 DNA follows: TGTGCCATCAGTGAGTCGAAGGGGGGGGGCATCACAGATACGCAGTATTTT.

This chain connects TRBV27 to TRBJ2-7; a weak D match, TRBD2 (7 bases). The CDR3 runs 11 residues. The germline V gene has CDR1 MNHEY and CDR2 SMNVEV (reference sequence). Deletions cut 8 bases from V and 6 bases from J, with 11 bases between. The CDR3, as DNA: TGTGCCAGCGGGGGGGCCGGCGAGCAGTACTTC. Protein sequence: CASGGAGEQYF.

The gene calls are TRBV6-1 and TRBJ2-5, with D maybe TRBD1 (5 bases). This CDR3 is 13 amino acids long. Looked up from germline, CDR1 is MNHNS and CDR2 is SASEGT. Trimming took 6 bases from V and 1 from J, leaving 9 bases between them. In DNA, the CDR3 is TGTGCCAGCAGAGACAGACTCCAAGAGACCCAGTACTTC. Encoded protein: CASRDRLQETQYF.

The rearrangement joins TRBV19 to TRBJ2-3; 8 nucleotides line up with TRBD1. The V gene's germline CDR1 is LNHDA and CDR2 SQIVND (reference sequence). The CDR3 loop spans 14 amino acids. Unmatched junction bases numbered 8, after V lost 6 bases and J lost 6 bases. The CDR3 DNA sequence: TGTGCCAGTAGCGGACAGGGTACACAGGATACGCAGTATTTT. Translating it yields CASSGQGTQDTQYF.

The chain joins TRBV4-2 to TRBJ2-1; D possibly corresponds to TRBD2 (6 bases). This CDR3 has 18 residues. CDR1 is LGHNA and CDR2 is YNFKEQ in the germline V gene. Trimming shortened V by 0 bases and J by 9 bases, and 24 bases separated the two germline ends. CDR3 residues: CASSQERPTGASRSEQFF. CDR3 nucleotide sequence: TGTGCCAGCAGCCAAGAGAGGCCCACGGGAGCCTCTCGAAGTGAGCAGTTCTTC.

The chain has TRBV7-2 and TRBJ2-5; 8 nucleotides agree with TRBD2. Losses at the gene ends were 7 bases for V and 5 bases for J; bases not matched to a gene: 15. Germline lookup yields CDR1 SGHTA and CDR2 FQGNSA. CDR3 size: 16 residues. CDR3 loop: CASIPSVSGVRETQYF. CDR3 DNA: TGTGCCAGCATCCCCTCGGTTAGCGGGGTTAGGGAGACCCAGTACTTC.

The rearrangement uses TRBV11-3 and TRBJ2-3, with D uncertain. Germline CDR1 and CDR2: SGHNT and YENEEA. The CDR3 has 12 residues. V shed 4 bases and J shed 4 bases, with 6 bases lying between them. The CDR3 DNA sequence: TGTGCCAGCAGCTCCCGAGCAGATACGCAGTATTTT. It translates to CASSSRADTQYF. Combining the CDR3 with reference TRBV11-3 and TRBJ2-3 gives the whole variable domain EAGVVQSPRYKIIEKKQPVAFWCNPISGHNTLYWYLQNLGQGPELLIRYENEEAVDDSQLPKDRFSAERLKGVDSTLKIQPAELGDSAVYLCASSSRADTQYFGPGTRLTVL.